A single sample is the source of the 12 T cell receptor beta chains below, sequenced in a study of T cell repertoires in cytomegalovirus infection. TCRdb reprocessed the reads with MiXCR, giving one entry per CDR3 protein. The sample lists some 680,000 distinct CDR3 sequences; 35% to 40% were seen once. The material sequenced was PBMCs. The receptors were gathered from a human donor in good health (CMV status not recorded). Some clones in this sample may be carry-over from other donors' samples.

V usage is TRBV6-6 and J usage is TRBJ2-7; a possible D gene is TRBD1 (6 bases). Germline CDR1 is MNHNY and CDR2 is SVGAGI (reference sequence). Trimming removed 2 bases at V and 2 bases at J, with 7 bases between. The CDR3 is 13 residues long. The CDR3 nucleotides are TGTGCCAGCAGTTACGCAGGGGCCTACGAGCAGTACTTC. It codes for CASSYAGAYEQYF.

Comment on this clonotype: At one of its ends the junction is not consistent with the germline gene, which may arise from a read error. The chain is built from TRBV10-3 and TRBJ2-3, with 8 bases fitting TRBD2. CDR1 ENHRY and CDR2 SYGVKD come from the germline V gene. CDR3 length: 12 amino acids. CDR3 region: CAISPGPGTSDF. The CDR3 DNA reads TGTGCCATCAGTCCTGGCCCGGGGACTAGTGATTTT.

CDR3 nucleotide sequence: TGCGCCAGCAGCTCGACGACTAGCGGGAGCTATGAGCAGTTCTTC. This gives the protein CASSSTTSGSYEQFF. The chain employs TRBV5-1 and TRBJ2-1; TRBD2 aligns across 12 bases. Germline V CDR1 and CDR2: SGHRS, YFSETQ. J lost 8 bases, V lost 3 bases, and 6 bases had no gene match. CDR3 size: 15 residues.

The genes are TRBV5-1 and TRBJ2-7; D could derive from TRBD1 or TRBD2 (5 bases each). The length of the CDR3 is 14 residues. V shed 5 bases and J shed 8 bases, with 20 bases lying between them. The V gene's germline CDR1 is SGHRS and CDR2 YFSETQ. CDR3 region: CASRRSEGLRKQYF. The CDR3 DNA reads TGCGCCAGCAGGAGGTCCGAGGGGTTGAGAAAGCAGTACTTC. Drawing the rest from reference TRBV5-1 and TRBJ2-7, the complete variable domain is KAGVTQTPRYLIKTRGQQVTLSCSPISGHRSVSWYQQTPGQGLQFLFEYFSETQRNKGNFPGRFSGRQFSNSRSEMNVSTLELGDSALYLCASRRSEGLRKQYFGPGTRLTVT.

The chain uses TRBV18 and TRBJ1-1; D is unclear. The CDR3 length is 15 residues. From germline, CDR1 is KGHSH and CDR2 LQKENI. V was clipped by 3 bases and J by 0 bases, with 11 bases between them. CDR3: CASSPRTRMNTEAFF. CDR3 bases: TGTGCCAGCTCACCGCGGACCAGGATGAACACTGAAGCTTTCTTT.

This chain links TRBV7-4 with TRBJ1-3; D might be TRBD1 (5 bases). CDR1 and CDR2 (germline): SGHVT, SQSDAQ. Trimming removed 5 bases at V and 4 bases at J, with 15 bases between. The length of the CDR3 is 15 residues. The CDR3 spells CASSPPWGTGNTIYF. In DNA form, the CDR3 reads TGTGCCAGCAGCCCGCCTTGGGGGACCGGAAACACCATATATTTT.

This clonotype turned up a few times. This chain links TRBV28 with TRBJ1-4, with D unclear. V was pared by 7 bases and J by 10 bases, with 22 bases between. The CDR3 has 15 residues. Germline assignment: CDR1 MDHEN and CDR2 SYDVKM. The CDR3 here is CASNKFLGSEGKLFF. The CDR3, as DNA: TGTGCCAGCAACAAATTCTTAGGATCCGAAGGAAAACTGTTTTTT.

The chain couples TRBV28 to TRBJ1-5; 12 bases align to TRBD1. Germline V gives CDR1 MDHEN, CDR2 SYDVKM. CDR3 length equals 22 residues. The J segment lost 1 base and the V segment lost 7 bases, leaving 23 bases of the junction unmatched. The DNA for the CDR3 is TGTGCCAGCATACGGGGACAGGGGGCTTCTGGGAGTGTTGCGAAAAGCAATCAGCCCCAGCATTTT. It specifies CASIRGQGASGSVAKSNQPQHF.

This clonotype was recorded a few times. The chain joins TRBV15 to TRBJ2-2; D is possibly TRBD2 (6 bases). CDR1 LNHNV and CDR2 YYDKDF come from the germline V gene (reference sequence). This CDR3 comprises 18 residues. V shed 5 bases and J shed 0 bases, with 19 bases lying between them. The CDR3 DNA is TGTGCCACCAGCTCCAGCCGGGGGACTGGACCGAACACCGGGGAGCTGTTTTTT. Translating gives CATSSSRGTGPNTGELFF.

This clonotype was observed a few times. Here the CDR3 reads CASGAPTPINIQYF. The CDR3 DNA sequence: TGTGCCAGCGGGGCACCGACGCCAATAAACATTCAGTACTTC. This sequence joins TRBV6-1 and TRBJ2-4; D is perhaps TRBD1 (5 bases). With 8 bases removed from V and 6 bases from J, the gap between germline ends came to 17 bases. The germline V gene encodes CDR1 MNHNS and CDR2 SASEGT. This CDR3 comprises 14 residues.

The J gene is TRBJ2-1, the V gene TRBV6-4; D is undetermined. The ends were cut back, 5 bases at V and 0 bases at J, with 11 bases in the middle. The CDR3 consists of 15 residues. CDR1 and CDR2 (germline): MRHNA, SNTAGT. The chain's CDR3 is CASSPRTASYNEQFF. The CDR3 DNA sequence: TGTGCCAGCAGTCCCCGGACCGCCTCCTACAATGAGCAGTTCTTC.

This chain connects TRBV14 to TRBJ2-5; TRBD2 matches 10 bases. The CDR3 covers 19 residues. The V segment lost 0 bases and the J segment 4 bases; nucleotides outside the gene matches: 14. Germline V gene lookup returns CDR1 SGHDN and CDR2 FVKESK. CDR3 protein: CASSQDESSGRRGRETQYF. The CDR3 coding sequence is TGTGCCAGCAGCCAAGATGAGTCTAGCGGGAGAAGGGGTAGAGAGACCCAGTACTTC.